This T cell receptor (beta chain) was identified during a study of cytomegalovirus exposure and HLA in healthy donors listed by TCRdb under 2017. Notes on the research overall: An earlier analysis of several hundred of the donors reported about 260 Gb of sequence data and around 100 million unique TCR beta sequences obtained from approximately 180 million T cells. Approximately 300 gigabases of sequencing data and 70 million to 100 million unique TCR sequences made up an early release that covered several hundred HLA-typed donors. The genetic ancestry cluster associated with self-reported Caucasian donors included over 80% of the roughly 400 genotyped donors. The study aimed to test whether cataloging public T cell receptors could reveal signatures of past pathogen exposure. The study profiled the T cell repertoires of 666 subjects by immunosequencing and related them to cytomegalovirus serostatus. In addition to the first cohort of 650 to 800 subjects, a separate validation cohort of some 120 different subjects was used. To predict cytomegalovirus infection status, the study brought together high-throughput TCR immunosequencing, statistical association of individual TCRs with disease status, and machine learning. A later analysis re-analyzed previously published TCR beta repertoires from about 600 donors and added high-resolution HLA genotyping to study TCR occurrence patterns. In the later analysis, no new phenotypic data were used to find candidate immune exposures; instead, reliance was placed on TCR beta sequences and their occurrence across donors. An earlier analysis of 587 of the donors used high-throughput TCR beta sequencing to judge whether each TCR beta V gene segment behaved as functional or pseudogenic. Donor age, sex, ethnicity and CMV serostatus were compiled alongside the repertoire data. In a later genetic analysis, genome-wide SNP genotypes for about 55% of the 666 donors were used, and that subset was treated as a discovery cohort. Every discovery cohort repertoire had been produced on one sequencing platform. Class I and class II HLA loci were covered by the typing at four-digit resolution. The number of donors typed differed by locus, with roughly 620-640 for A, B, C, DRB1 and DQB1, around 500 for DQA1, approximately 570 for DPA1, and 400 to 490 for DPB1. Because of strong linkage in the cohort, four to six DR-DQ haplotypes were treated as single units for association and clustering. Across 398 genotyped donors of the cohort, an average of roughly 230,000 unique TCR beta nucleotide sequences per donor were sequenced, and around 20% of those sequences were non-productive. What the study reported, not specific to this receptor: In a later genetic analysis, a missense DCLRE1C variant was associated with V-gene and J-gene trimming of TCR beta chains, and the association was replicated in an independent cohort. The earlier analysis of approximately 590 of the donors excluded roughly 17 rarely observed V segments, including chromosome 9 orphons, because counts were too low. According to a later analysis, parvovirus B19, influenza, CMV and Epstein-Barr virus appeared linked to several top co-occurrence clusters. Correlated functional status among segregating V segments might reflect linkage disequilibrium, but an unknown experimental factor could not be ruled out. In a later genetic analysis, fewer N-insertions in productive TCRs were reported among donors in an Asian-associated ancestry cluster than the roughly 700-donor mean. Some IMGT-functional V segments, including TRBV6-2 and TRBV6-3, could not be distinguished by the 87-base-pair reads and were therefore excluded. In vitro tests confirmed that a few of the cytomegalovirus-associated TCR beta chains recognize cytomegalovirus antigens. CMV serostatus was the only immune exposure information available for the cohort. Broadly in line with IMGT annotations, most TCR beta V segments showed up in productive rearrangements about 87% or about 30% of the time in an earlier analysis of about 500 of the donors. The classifier was reported to diagnose cytomegalovirus status with high specificity and sensitivity in both the original and validation cohorts. The study listed 164 TCR beta chains as associated with cytomegalovirus. When HLA alleles, especially DR and DQ, strongly co-occurred, attributing TCR associations to individual alleles was difficult. In a later analysis, the rate of TCR association differed among HLA loci, with DRB1 alleles having the most associated TCRs and HLA-C alleles having the fewest. A further reported finding was that TCR beta sequences accurately predicted the HLA-A and HLA-B alleles for most subjects in the first cohort. A later analysis associated about 17,000 TCR beta sequences with specific HLA alleles at a false discovery rate of 0.05. A cluster of highly shared sequence variants was judged likely to represent a technical artifact of the sequencing pipeline. Across donors, most TCR sequences were observed very rarely, whereas some public TCRs were present in many individuals. Because HLA typing was missing for some donors at each locus, association tests included only the typed subset. According to a later analysis, most CMV-associated TCR beta chains appeared to be HLA-restricted, and the HLA associations seemed to be driven largely by CMV exposure. The presence/absence analyses assumed that sequencing depth was roughly uniform across donors, and that assumption may not be true. In this cohort, only TCR beta chains were sequenced, and detectable features were limited by the absence of alpha or paired-chain data. Compared with equally common non-associated chains, HLA-associated TCR beta chains in a later analysis were more clonally expanded and had lower generation probabilities. It was suggested by the authors that the approach could potentially be generalized to other disease states and immunological phenotypes.

The library was made by the immunoSEQ multiplex PCR assay. The multiplex PCR relied on a mix of 60 forward primers for TCR Vbeta segments and 13 reverse primers for TCR Jbeta segments. A multiplex PCR assay on genomic DNA amplified the CDR3 region of rearranged TCR beta genes. The amplified TCR beta libraries were sequenced on the Illumina HiSeq System as 87-base-pair reads. The study's processing was this. In a later analysis, 77 million or so unique TCR beta chains were counted across the approximately 640 repertoires, and approximately 11 million of these chains were shared by at least two donors. Raw reads were error-corrected and collapsed into unique sequences by a nearest-neighbor algorithm in which closely related sequences were merged to remove PCR and sequencing errors. V, D and J gene segments were assigned by aligning CDR3 sequences to IMGT reference sequences. Each retained sequence needed at least a six-nucleotide match to both a V gene segment and a J gene segment. Rearrangements were classified as productive when the CDR3 lacked stop codons and remained in frame with V and J, and all other rearrangements were classified as non-productive. CDR3 was defined by IMGT convention, running from the second conserved V-encoded cysteine to the conserved J-encoded phenylalanine. Sequences without an unambiguous match to a single V gene segment were excluded from the earlier analysis of several hundred of the donors. An earlier analysis of 587 of the donors called V segments functional above 56.7% productive rearrangements and segregating when the between-donor standard deviation exceeded 5%. A statistical classification framework was built for diagnosing cytomegalovirus status from the catalog of TCR beta chain sequences. In a later analysis, V and J genes were assigned by comparing TCR nucleotide sequences against IMGT/GENE-DB human TR gene sequences. The TCRdist pipeline was used in a later analysis to assign CDR3 sequences and most-parsimonious VDJ recombination scenarios. In a later analysis, each TCR beta chain was defined by its CDR3 amino acid sequence together with its V-gene family, and reads without a unique V-gene family were excluded. In a later analysis, several hundred highly shared, low-generation-probability nucleotide sequences were removed to address suspected cross-contamination and a sequencing artifact. In a later analysis, a clonal expansion index was calculated for each public chain from normalized within-repertoire ranks of inferred template counts. In a later analysis, generation probabilities were computed using a VDJ recombination model fitted to out-of-frame rearrangements, and the results were checked against IGoR. Hypergeometric tests were used in a later analysis to score TCR-TCR, TCR-HLA and TCR-CMV co-occurrence, with a repertoire-size bias correction applied to the TCR pairs. To estimate false discovery rates, a later analysis permuted the HLA or CMV assignments 20 times. A later analysis grouped co-occurring TCRs with DBSCAN, adding TCRdist sequence similarity when clustering within HLA-allele-positive subsets. Repertoires with fewer than 30,000 or more than 120,000 public chains were left out of co-occurrence clustering, as were five repertoires with anomalous nucleotide sharing. TCRdb took over this immuneACCESS table, retaining in-frame rearrangements with V and J assigned. Such tables are incomplete; in checked studies, under half of the missing clones stem from an unresolved V gene, and the remainder is unexplained. V and J calls and clone size are copied from that table; D and trimming were computed from the DNA. The sample records some 130,000 clones, around 80% of which are singletons. Together, the top ten hold less than 5% of the sample.

Worth noting for this clone: Its antigen is still unknown. Base qualities are not at hand, and no much larger clone is one base apart.

V trim: 4 bases; J trim: 2 bases; unmatched bases: 8. The cysteine opens and the phenylalanine closes a CDR3 of 15 amino acids. The CDR3 DNA has 45 bases and is translated from base 1. CDR1 PRHDT and CDR2 FYEKMQ were looked up in the germline V gene (reference sequence). The cohort consisted of 600 to 750 healthy bone marrow donors. Cohort members were all nominally healthy when sampled, although unrecorded immune exposures were likely present. Of the roughly 620 cohort members, almost 300 had positive CMV serostatus and about 330 had negative CMV serostatus, and CMV serostatus was not recorded for the donor. Every donor gave a peripheral blood sample, and the peripheral blood mononuclear cells from that sample were used for TCR beta sequencing. The Qiagen DNeasy Blood Extraction Kit was used to extract genomic DNA from the blood cell samples.

Sequenced: PBMCs. The rearranged segments are TRBV13 and TRBJ2-7; the junction holds 7 bases that match TRBD2. The TCR was taken from a man aged 25-45 years in good health. The CDR3: CASSSQRDFAYEQYF. Read as DNA, the sequence is TGTGCCAGCAGCTCCCAGCGGGATTTCGCCTACGAGCAGTACTTC.